Below, 2 T cell receptor beta chains from the same sample are listed, as sequenced in a study of cytomegalovirus exposure and HLA in healthy donors. The PCR made use of 60 Vbeta and 13 Jbeta primers. Produced via immunoSEQ multiplex PCR; TCRdb's table is partial and in-frame only. The table records 85,000 to 90,000 clones, about 70% of them present only once. Sequencing input: PBMCs. The receptors come from a man aged 25-45 years in good health and CMV-seronegative.

This clone was seen a few times. The chain employs TRBV9 and TRBJ1-4; a weak D match, TRBD1 (6 bases). The V end lost 1 base, the J end lost 7 bases, and 11 bases lay between the germline ends. Germline values: CDR1 SGDLS, CDR2 YYNGEE. The CDR3 is 14 amino acids. CDR3 DNA: TGTGCCAGCAGCGTATCGGCAGGGGCTGAAAAACTGTTTTTT. This sequence encodes CASSVSAGAEKLFF.

The rearrangement links TRBV27 to TRBJ1-4; no clear D. Trimming took off 6 bases at V and 6 bases at J, with 17 bases between the two ends. The germline gives CDR1 MNHEY, CDR2 SMNVEV (reference sequence). The CDR3 runs 15 residues. The CDR3 sequence: CASSRSAPAYEKLFF. In nucleotides, the CDR3 is TGTGCCAGCAGCCGGTCTGCGCCCGCCTATGAAAAACTGTTTTTT.